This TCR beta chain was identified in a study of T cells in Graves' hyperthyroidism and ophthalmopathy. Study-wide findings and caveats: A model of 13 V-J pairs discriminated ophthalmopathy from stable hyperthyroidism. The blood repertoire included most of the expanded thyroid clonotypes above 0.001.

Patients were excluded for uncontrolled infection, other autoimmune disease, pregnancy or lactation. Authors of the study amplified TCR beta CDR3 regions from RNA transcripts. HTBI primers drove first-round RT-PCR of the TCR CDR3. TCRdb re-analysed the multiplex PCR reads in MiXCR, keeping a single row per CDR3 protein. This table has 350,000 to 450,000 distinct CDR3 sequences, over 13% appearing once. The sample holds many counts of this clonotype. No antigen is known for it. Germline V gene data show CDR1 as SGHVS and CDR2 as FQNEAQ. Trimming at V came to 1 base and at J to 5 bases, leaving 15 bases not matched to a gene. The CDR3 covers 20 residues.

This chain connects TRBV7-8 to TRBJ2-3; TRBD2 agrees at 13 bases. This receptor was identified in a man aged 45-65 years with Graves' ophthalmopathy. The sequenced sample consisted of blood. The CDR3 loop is CASSLVFTSGRAPHEDTQYF. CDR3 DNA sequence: TGTGCCAGCAGCTTAGTGTTTACTAGCGGGAGGGCCCCACATGAAGATACGCAGTATTTT.